A single sample gave rise to the 6 T cell receptor beta chains below, sequenced in a study of control samples from healthy donors and cancer patients. Using immunoSEQ multiplex PCR, the repertoire was profiled, and TCRdb retains in-frame clones only, with some absent. The sample yields about 190,000 clones, 91% seen once. Sequenced sample: blood. The receptors derive from a young man in good health.

This chain joins TRBV7-9 and TRBJ1-2; no reliable D call. The germline V gene has CDR1 SEHNR and CDR2 FQNEAQ (reference sequence). The CDR3 length is 16 residues. The V end was cut by 7 bases, the J end by 4 bases, with 22 bases between. CDR3 residues: CASTLLGNTTGYGYTF. The CDR3 DNA sequence: TGTGCCAGCACCCTCCTAGGGAACACTACTGGCTATGGCTACACCTTC.

In its sample, this clone was seen once. The chain joins TRBV5-1 to TRBJ2-3; a weak D match, TRBD2 (5 bases). The V end was cut by 4 bases, the J end by 4 bases, with 13 bases between. Germline values: CDR1 SGHRS, CDR2 YFSETQ. The CDR3 consists of 14 residues. CDR3 DNA sequence: TGCGCCAGCAGCACACCGGCGGGCCCAGATACGCAGTATTTT. Translation: CASSTPAGPDTQYF.

This sequence joins TRBV7-9 and TRBJ2-7, with 9 positions matching TRBD1. The CDR3 has 15 amino acids. The V gene end was trimmed by 5 bases and the J gene end by 4 bases; junction bases not matched to a gene: 9. Germline assignment: CDR1 SEHNR and CDR2 FQNEAQ (reference sequence). In nucleotides, the CDR3 is TGTGCCAGCAGCCCTAGGGGACAGGGCGGATACGAGCAGTACTTC. This translates into CASSPRGQGGYEQYF.

The chain carries TRBV7-6 and TRBJ1-6, with a tentative D call TRBD1 (6 bases). V was clipped by 5 bases and J by 0 bases, with 14 bases between them. The CDR3 sequence is 17 residues long. The germline V gene encodes CDR1 SGHVS and CDR2 FNYEAQ. CDR3 in amino acids: CASSQDRLSSYNSPLHF. CDR3 DNA sequence: TGTGCCAGCAGCCAGGACAGACTCAGCTCCTATAATTCACCCCTCCACTTT. The whole variable domain, remainder taken from reference TRBV7-6 and TRBJ1-6, is GAGVSQSPRYKVTKRGQDVALRCDPISGHVSLYWYRQALGQGPEFLTYFNYEAQQDKSGLPNDRFSAERPEGSISTLTIQRTEQRDSAMYRCASSQDRLSSYNSPLHFGNGTRLTVT.

This chain joins TRBV23-1 and TRBJ2-7, with D perhaps TRBD1 (6 bases). TRBV23-1 is classed as an ORF, of uncertain function. The V and J ends lost 6 bases and 3 bases respectively, with 21 bases between them. The CDR3 totals 16 residues. CDR3 region: CASSLFTGRSGYEQYF. The CDR3 nucleotides read TGCGCCAGCAGCCTTTTCACAGGGAGAAGCGGCTACGAGCAGTACTTC.

The rearrangement uses TRBV11-3 and TRBJ2-2; 10 bases are a match to TRBD1. The junction had 8 bases not matched to a gene; V was cut back by 5 bases and J by 8 bases. CDR3 size: 15 residues. The germline CDR1 and CDR2 sequences are SGHNT and YENEEA. The CDR3 here is CASSPTTGGIGELFF. CDR3 sequence (DNA): TGTGCCAGCAGCCCGACGACAGGGGGCATAGGGGAGCTGTTTTTT.